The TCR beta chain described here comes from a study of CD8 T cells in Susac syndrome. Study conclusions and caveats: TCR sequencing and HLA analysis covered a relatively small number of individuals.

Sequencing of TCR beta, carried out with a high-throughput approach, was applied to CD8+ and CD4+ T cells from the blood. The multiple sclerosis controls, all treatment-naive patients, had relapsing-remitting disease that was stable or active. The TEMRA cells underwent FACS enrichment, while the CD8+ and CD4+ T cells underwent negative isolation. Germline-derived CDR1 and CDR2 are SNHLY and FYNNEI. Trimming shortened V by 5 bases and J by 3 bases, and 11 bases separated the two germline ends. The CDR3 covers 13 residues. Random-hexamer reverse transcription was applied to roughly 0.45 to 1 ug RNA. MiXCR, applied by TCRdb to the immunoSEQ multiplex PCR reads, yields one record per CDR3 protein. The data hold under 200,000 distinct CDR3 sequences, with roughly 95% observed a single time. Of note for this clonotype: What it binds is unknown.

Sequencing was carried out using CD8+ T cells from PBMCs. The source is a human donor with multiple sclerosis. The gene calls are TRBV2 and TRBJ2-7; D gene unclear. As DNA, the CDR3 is TGTGCCAGCAGTCCCTCCCGTCGCTACGAGCAGTACTTC. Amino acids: CASSPSRRYEQYF.